This is a list of T cell receptor beta chains from one sample in a study of T cell repertoires in cytomegalovirus infection. TCRdb reprocessed the reads via MiXCR and lists one record per CDR3 protein. Here the sample spans about 330,000 distinct CDR3 sequences, 8% to 9.5% being singletons. The sample taken for sequencing was PBMCs. Receptors were obtained from a human donor in good health (CMV status not recorded). Some clones in this sample may be carry-over from other donors' samples. Each CDR3 is given with its conserved first and last residue. The D gene is left open where the match is weak. Only some rows state a clone size, as once, few, many or a class for expanded clones.

clone_size: many
j_call: TRBJ1-2
v_call: TRBV7-2
d_call: TRBD1
cdr3_aa: CASSTGGQGSASGYTF
cdr3_nt: TGTGCCAGCAGCACCGGGGGACAGGGGAGCGCCTCTGGCTACACCTTC

clone_size: -
j_call: TRBJ1-4
v_call: TRBV12-3/TRBV12-4
d_call: -
cdr3_aa: CASSFGAEKLFF
cdr3_nt: TGTGCCAGCAGTTTCGGGGCTGAAAAACTGTTTTTT

clone_size: many
j_call: TRBJ1-4
v_call: TRBV7-2
d_call: -
cdr3_aa: CASSLDQIGKFF
cdr3_nt: TGTGCCAGCAGCTTAGACCAAATAGGAAAGTTTTTT

clone_size: -
j_call: TRBJ2-3
v_call: TRBV25-1
d_call: -
cdr3_aa: CASRSISQSTDTQYF
cdr3_nt: TGTGCCAGCAGGTCCATCTCCCAGAGCACAGATACGCAGTATTTT

clone_size: -
j_call: TRBJ2-7
v_call: TRBV6-2/TRBV6-3
d_call: TRBD2
cdr3_aa: CASSVAGRTYEQYF
cdr3_nt: TGTGCCAGCAGTGTAGCGGGGCGAACCTACGAGCAGTACTTC

clone_size: -
j_call: TRBJ2-1
v_call: TRBV11-2
d_call: TRBD2
cdr3_aa: CASSLLAGEQFF
cdr3_nt: TGTGCCAGCAGCTTACTAGCGGGGGAACAGTTCTTC

clone_size: many
j_call: TRBJ2-5
v_call: TRBV19
d_call: TRBD2
cdr3_aa: CASSTSIAGKETQYF
cdr3_nt: TGTGCCAGTAGTACCAGTATAGCGGGTAAAGAGACCCAGTACTTC

clone_size: few
j_call: TRBJ2-2
v_call: TRBV6-2/TRBV6-3
d_call: TRBD1
cdr3_aa: CASRGTGGITGELFF
cdr3_nt: TGTGCCAGCAGAGGGACAGGCGGAATCACCGGGGAGCTGTTTTTT

clone_size: few
j_call: TRBJ2-1
v_call: TRBV30
d_call: TRBD2
cdr3_aa: CAWSHRTSGRADEQFF
cdr3_nt: TGTGCCTGGAGTCATCGGACTAGCGGGAGGGCTGATGAGCAGTTCTTC

clone_size: few
j_call: TRBJ1-5
v_call: TRBV19
d_call: -
cdr3_aa: CASSPHPTDQPQHF
cdr3_nt: TGTGCCAGTAGTCCTCATCCCACAGATCAGCCCCAGCATTTT

clone_size: many
j_call: TRBJ2-3
v_call: TRBV6-6
d_call: TRBD2
cdr3_aa: CASSYSGTTRSSTDTQYF
cdr3_nt: TGTGCCAGCAGTTACTCGGGGACTACCCGATCTAGCACAGATACGCAGTATTTT

clone_size: few
j_call: TRBJ2-1
v_call: TRBV7-9
d_call: -
cdr3_aa: CASSSDTYSYNEQFF
cdr3_nt: TGTGCCAGCAGCTCCGACACTTACTCCTACAATGAGCAGTTCTTC

clone_size: many
j_call: TRBJ2-5
v_call: TRBV7-2
d_call: -
cdr3_aa: CASSLLAGWETQYF
cdr3_nt: TGTGCCAGCAGCTTATTGGCAGGGTGGGAGACCCAGTACTTC

clone_size: -
j_call: TRBJ1-1
v_call: TRBV4-2
d_call: -
cdr3_aa: CASSQVKRGVGTEAFF
cdr3_nt: TGTGCCAGCAGCCAAGTAAAGAGGGGGGTGGGCACTGAAGCTTTCTTT

clone_size: -
j_call: TRBJ1-1
v_call: TRBV5-5
d_call: -
cdr3_aa: CASSFSGRGRDTEAFF
cdr3_nt: TGTGCCAGCAGCTTTTCGGGAAGGGGGAGAGACACTGAAGCTTTCTTT

clone_size: many
j_call: TRBJ2-3
v_call: TRBV7-2
d_call: -
cdr3_aa: CASSHTGTFHSTDTQYF
cdr3_nt: TGTGCCAGCAGCCATACCGGGACCTTCCATAGCACAGATACGCAGTATTTT

clone_size: many
j_call: TRBJ1-3
v_call: TRBV11-2
d_call: -
cdr3_aa: CASSLVARSGNTIYF
cdr3_nt: TGTGCCAGCAGCTTAGTAGCCCGCTCTGGAAACACCATATATTTT

clone_size: -
j_call: TRBJ2-3
v_call: TRBV5-4
d_call: -
cdr3_aa: CASRGVDTDTQYF
cdr3_nt: TGTGCCAGCAGGGGGGTGGACACAGATACGCAGTATTTT

clone_size: -
j_call: TRBJ1-4
v_call: TRBV7-9
d_call: -
cdr3_aa: CASSWVGPVTNEKLFF
cdr3_nt: TGTGCCAGCAGCTGGGTGGGGCCAGTAACAAATGAAAAACTGTTTTTT

clone_size: -
j_call: TRBJ2-7
v_call: TRBV18
d_call: -
cdr3_aa: CTSSPTTPPGEQYF
cdr3_nt: TGTACCAGCTCACCAACTACTCCCCCGGGGGAGCAGTACTTC

clone_size: many
j_call: TRBJ2-3
v_call: TRBV19
d_call: TRBD2
cdr3_aa: CASSSRGLAASGDTQYF
cdr3_nt: TGTGCCAGTAGTTCTCGCGGACTAGCGGCATCTGGGGATACGCAGTATTTT

clone_size: few
j_call: TRBJ1-6
v_call: TRBV9
d_call: -
cdr3_aa: CASSVRDRLEPLHF
cdr3_nt: TGTGCCAGCAGCGTAAGAGACCGGTTGGAACCCCTCCACTTT

clone_size: few
j_call: TRBJ1-2
v_call: TRBV27
d_call: -
cdr3_aa: CASSLQRNYGYTF
cdr3_nt: TGTGCCAGCAGTTTACAAAGGAACTATGGCTACACCTTC

clone_size: few
j_call: TRBJ1-1
v_call: TRBV7-6
d_call: TRBD1
cdr3_aa: CASSSHRGDATEAFF
cdr3_nt: TGTGCCAGCAGCTCCCACAGGGGAGATGCGACTGAAGCTTTCTTT

clone_size: few
j_call: TRBJ2-7
v_call: TRBV7-2
d_call: TRBD2
cdr3_aa: CASSLAGDVNEQYF
cdr3_nt: TGTGCCAGCAGCCTAGCGGGAGATGTCAACGAGCAGTACTTC

clone_size: many
j_call: TRBJ2-7
v_call: TRBV7-2
d_call: TRBD1
cdr3_aa: CASSLRGTVLSYEQYF
cdr3_nt: TGTGCCAGCAGCTTAAGGGGGACAGTTCTCTCCTACGAGCAGTACTTC

clone_size: few
j_call: TRBJ1-1
v_call: TRBV20-1
d_call: TRBD1
cdr3_aa: CSATKDRVRGTEAFF
cdr3_nt: TGCAGTGCTACCAAGGACAGGGTAAGGGGCACTGAAGCTTTCTTT

clone_size: -
j_call: TRBJ1-5
v_call: TRBV27
d_call: TRBD1
cdr3_aa: CASSRDRGRGQPQHF
cdr3_nt: TGTGCCAGCAGTAGGGACAGGGGCAGGGGTCAGCCCCAGCATTTT

clone_size: many
j_call: TRBJ1-2
v_call: TRBV4-1
d_call: -
cdr3_aa: CASRIAPTANYGYTF
cdr3_nt: TGCGCCAGCAGGATAGCCCCGACAGCTAACTATGGCTACACCTTC

clone_size: many
j_call: TRBJ1-5
v_call: TRBV28
d_call: TRBD1
cdr3_aa: CASRYSGGQNSNQPQHF
cdr3_nt: TGTGCCAGCCGTTATAGCGGGGGACAGAATAGCAATCAGCCCCAGCATTTT

clone_size: -
j_call: TRBJ1-1
v_call: TRBV7-3
d_call: TRBD1
cdr3_aa: CASNSGGTTEAFF
cdr3_nt: TGTGCCAGCAACTCAGGGGGTACCACTGAAGCTTTCTTT

clone_size: -
j_call: TRBJ2-5
v_call: TRBV4-2
d_call: TRBD2
cdr3_aa: CASSQGTSGSLETQYF
cdr3_nt: TGTGCCAGCAGCCAGGGGACTAGCGGGAGTCTGGAGACCCAGTACTTC

clone_size: -
j_call: TRBJ1-1
v_call: TRBV3-1
d_call: -
cdr3_aa: CASSQGWGGTEAFF
cdr3_nt: TGTGCCAGCAGCCAAGGTTGGGGAGGCACTGAAGCTTTCTTT

clone_size: few
j_call: TRBJ1-1
v_call: TRBV7-2
d_call: -
cdr3_aa: CASSPRTEQAFF
cdr3_nt: TGTGCCAGCAGCCCCCGGACAGAGCAAGCTTTCTTT

clone_size: many
j_call: TRBJ2-3
v_call: TRBV7-2
d_call: TRBD1
cdr3_aa: CASSPQGRDTQYF
cdr3_nt: TGTGCCAGCAGCCCACAGGGGAGAGATACGCAGTATTTT

clone_size: -
j_call: TRBJ2-5
v_call: TRBV7-6
d_call: -
cdr3_aa: CASSDQGFGTQYF
cdr3_nt: TGTGCCAGCAGTGACCAGGGATTCGGGACCCAGTACTTC

clone_size: few
j_call: TRBJ1-5
v_call: TRBV12-3/TRBV12-4
d_call: -
cdr3_aa: CASSSTLANQPQHF
cdr3_nt: TGTGCCAGCAGTTCGACCCTCGCTAATCAGCCCCAGCATTTT

clone_size: many
j_call: TRBJ2-5
v_call: TRBV4-1
d_call: -
cdr3_aa: CASSQLSGTETQYF
cdr3_nt: TGCGCCAGCAGCCAATTATCTGGTACGGAGACCCAGTACTTC

clone_size: -
j_call: TRBJ1-1
v_call: TRBV27
d_call: -
cdr3_aa: CASSFSGVSEAFF
cdr3_nt: TGTGCCAGCAGTTTTTCAGGGGTCTCTGAAGCTTTCTTT

clone_size: many
j_call: TRBJ2-7
v_call: TRBV7-2
d_call: TRBD1
cdr3_aa: CASSLGQGSQQYF
cdr3_nt: TGTGCCAGCAGCTTGGGACAGGGAAGTCAGCAGTACTTC

clone_size: -
j_call: TRBJ2-3
v_call: TRBV5-1
d_call: -
cdr3_aa: CASSLGILDTQYF
cdr3_nt: TGCGCCAGCAGCTTGGGGATTTTAGATACGCAGTATTTT

clone_size: -
j_call: TRBJ1-4
v_call: TRBV27
d_call: TRBD1
cdr3_aa: CASSKSGTGLEKLFF
cdr3_nt: TGTGCCAGCTCCAAGAGCGGGACAGGGCTGGAAAAACTGTTTTTT

clone_size: few
j_call: TRBJ1-1
v_call: TRBV10-3
d_call: TRBD1
cdr3_aa: CAISEGQGEAFF
cdr3_nt: TGTGCCATCAGTGAGGGACAGGGGGAGGCTTTCTTT

clone_size: many
j_call: TRBJ1-6
v_call: TRBV20-1
d_call: -
cdr3_aa: CSAADNDISYNSPLHF
cdr3_nt: TGCAGTGCTGCTGACAACGACATCTCCTATAATTCACCCCTCCACTTT

clone_size: -
j_call: TRBJ2-4
v_call: TRBV7-9
d_call: -
cdr3_aa: CASSLTGSKNIQYF
cdr3_nt: TGTGCCAGCAGCCTTACAGGGTCAAAAAACATTCAGTACTTC

clone_size: many
j_call: TRBJ1-2
v_call: TRBV2
d_call: -
cdr3_aa: CASSPVLRPTGGYTF
cdr3_nt: TGTGCCAGCAGTCCCGTACTAAGGCCGACTGGGGGCTACACCTTC